The source of this T cell receptor beta chain is a study of Ad26.COV2.S vaccination and SARS-CoV-2 variants. Comments on this clone: Its antigen is not known.

Using immunoSEQ multiplex PCR, the repertoire was profiled, and TCRdb retains in-frame clones only, with some absent. This sample has some 250,000 clones, with 88% found just once. Study results and caveats: Higher spike-specific TCR breadth was found in vaccine recipients than in placebo recipients.

This CDR3 has 12 amino acids. Trimming left V 6 bases short and J 2 bases short, with 7 bases between. CDR1 is ENHRY, CDR2 SYGVKD, per germline. The sample's treatment: some 20 received Ad26.COV2.S at low or high dose, single or two shots; 5 received placebo; per-sample allocation not given. The samples were gathered on day 63 after the first injection of vaccine or placebo. This TCR was recovered from a person aged 18-65 years who received the Ad26.COV2.S COVID-19 vaccine or a placebo. Source: peripheral blood, taken in a trial of Ad26.COV2.S vaccine versus placebo. J is TRBJ1-1 and V is TRBV10-3, with D unresolved. CDR3: CAISWTNTEAFF. The CDR3 bases are TGTGCCATCAGCTGGACCAACACTGAAGCTTTCTTT.